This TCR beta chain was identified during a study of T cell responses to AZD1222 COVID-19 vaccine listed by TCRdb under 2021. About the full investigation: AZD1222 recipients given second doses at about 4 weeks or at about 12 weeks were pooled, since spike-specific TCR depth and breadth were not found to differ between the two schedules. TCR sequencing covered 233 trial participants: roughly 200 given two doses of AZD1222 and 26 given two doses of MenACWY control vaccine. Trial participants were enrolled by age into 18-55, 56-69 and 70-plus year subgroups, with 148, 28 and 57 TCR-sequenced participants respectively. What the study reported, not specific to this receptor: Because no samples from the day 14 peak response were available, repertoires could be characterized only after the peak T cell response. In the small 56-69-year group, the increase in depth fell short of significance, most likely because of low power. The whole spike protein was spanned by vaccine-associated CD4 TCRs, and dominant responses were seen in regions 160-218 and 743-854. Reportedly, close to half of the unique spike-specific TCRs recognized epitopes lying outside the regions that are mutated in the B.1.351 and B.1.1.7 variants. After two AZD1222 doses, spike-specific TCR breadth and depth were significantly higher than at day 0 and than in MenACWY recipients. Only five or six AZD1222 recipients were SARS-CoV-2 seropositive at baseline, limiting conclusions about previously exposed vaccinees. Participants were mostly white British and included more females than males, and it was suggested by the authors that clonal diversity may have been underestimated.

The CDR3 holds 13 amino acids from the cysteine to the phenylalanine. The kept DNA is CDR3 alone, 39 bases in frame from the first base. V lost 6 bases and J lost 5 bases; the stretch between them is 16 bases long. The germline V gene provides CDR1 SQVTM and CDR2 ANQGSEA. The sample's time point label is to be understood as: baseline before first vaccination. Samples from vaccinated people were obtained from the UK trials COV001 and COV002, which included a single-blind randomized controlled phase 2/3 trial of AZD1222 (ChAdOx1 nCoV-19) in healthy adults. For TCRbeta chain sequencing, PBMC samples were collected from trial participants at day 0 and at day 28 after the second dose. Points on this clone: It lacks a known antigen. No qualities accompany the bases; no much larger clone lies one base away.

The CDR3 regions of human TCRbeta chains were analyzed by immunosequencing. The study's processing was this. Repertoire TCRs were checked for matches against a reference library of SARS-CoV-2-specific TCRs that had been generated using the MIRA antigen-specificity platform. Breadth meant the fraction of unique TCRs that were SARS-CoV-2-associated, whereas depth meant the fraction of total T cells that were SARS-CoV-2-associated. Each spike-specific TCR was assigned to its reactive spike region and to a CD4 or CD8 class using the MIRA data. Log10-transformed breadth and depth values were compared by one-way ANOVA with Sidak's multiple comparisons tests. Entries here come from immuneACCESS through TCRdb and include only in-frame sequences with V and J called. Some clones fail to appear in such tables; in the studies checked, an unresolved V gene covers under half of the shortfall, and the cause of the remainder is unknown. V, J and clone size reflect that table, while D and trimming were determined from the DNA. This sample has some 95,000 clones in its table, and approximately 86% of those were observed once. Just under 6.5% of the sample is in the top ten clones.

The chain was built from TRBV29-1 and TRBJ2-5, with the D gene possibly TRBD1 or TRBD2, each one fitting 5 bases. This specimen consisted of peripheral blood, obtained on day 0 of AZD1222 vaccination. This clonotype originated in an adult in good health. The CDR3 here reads CSVGVGTRETQYF. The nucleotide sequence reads TGCAGCGTAGGAGTGGGGACCCGGGAGACCCAGTACTTC.